The entry below gives a single TCR beta chain sequence along with its context. The CDR3 runs 14 residues. After removal of 8 bases from V and 4 bases from J, the junction contained 3 bases not matched to a gene. From germline, CDR1 is ENHRY and CDR2 SYGVKD. Libraries for TCRalpha and TCRbeta carried sample barcodes and unique molecular identifiers via 5'RACE. TCRdb processed the 5' RACE reads anew with MiXCR; each CDR3 protein has one entry. The table has around 260,000 distinct CDR3 sequences, about 17% seen once. The data were taken from a study of T-cell memory formation after mild COVID-19. This rearrangement joins TRBV10-3 to TRBJ2-2; 11 bases fit TRBD1. The receptor comes from a man younger than 35 who had mild COVID-19 (a few samples of this study predate the infection). Cell type and time point are not known. Material for sequencing was PBMCs or a T cell subset sorted from them (not recorded which). The CDR3 DNA sequence: TGTGCCATCGGACAGGGGGCACGCACCGGGGAGCTGTTTTTT. Protein product: CAIGQGARTGELFF.